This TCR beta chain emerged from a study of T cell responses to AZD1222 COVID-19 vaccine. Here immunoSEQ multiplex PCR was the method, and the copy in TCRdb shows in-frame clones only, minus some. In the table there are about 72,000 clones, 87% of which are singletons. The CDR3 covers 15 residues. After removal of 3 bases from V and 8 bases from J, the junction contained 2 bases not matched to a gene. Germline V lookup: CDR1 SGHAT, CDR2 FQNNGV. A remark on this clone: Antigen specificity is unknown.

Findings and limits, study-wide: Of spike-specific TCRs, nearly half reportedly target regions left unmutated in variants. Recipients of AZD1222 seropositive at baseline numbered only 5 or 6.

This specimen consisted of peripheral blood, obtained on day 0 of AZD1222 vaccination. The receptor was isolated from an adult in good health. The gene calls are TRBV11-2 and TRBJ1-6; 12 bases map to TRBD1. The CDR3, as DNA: TGTGCCAGCAGCTTGGGACAGGGGGCCCATTCACCCCTCCACTTT. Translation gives CASSLGQGAHSPLHF.